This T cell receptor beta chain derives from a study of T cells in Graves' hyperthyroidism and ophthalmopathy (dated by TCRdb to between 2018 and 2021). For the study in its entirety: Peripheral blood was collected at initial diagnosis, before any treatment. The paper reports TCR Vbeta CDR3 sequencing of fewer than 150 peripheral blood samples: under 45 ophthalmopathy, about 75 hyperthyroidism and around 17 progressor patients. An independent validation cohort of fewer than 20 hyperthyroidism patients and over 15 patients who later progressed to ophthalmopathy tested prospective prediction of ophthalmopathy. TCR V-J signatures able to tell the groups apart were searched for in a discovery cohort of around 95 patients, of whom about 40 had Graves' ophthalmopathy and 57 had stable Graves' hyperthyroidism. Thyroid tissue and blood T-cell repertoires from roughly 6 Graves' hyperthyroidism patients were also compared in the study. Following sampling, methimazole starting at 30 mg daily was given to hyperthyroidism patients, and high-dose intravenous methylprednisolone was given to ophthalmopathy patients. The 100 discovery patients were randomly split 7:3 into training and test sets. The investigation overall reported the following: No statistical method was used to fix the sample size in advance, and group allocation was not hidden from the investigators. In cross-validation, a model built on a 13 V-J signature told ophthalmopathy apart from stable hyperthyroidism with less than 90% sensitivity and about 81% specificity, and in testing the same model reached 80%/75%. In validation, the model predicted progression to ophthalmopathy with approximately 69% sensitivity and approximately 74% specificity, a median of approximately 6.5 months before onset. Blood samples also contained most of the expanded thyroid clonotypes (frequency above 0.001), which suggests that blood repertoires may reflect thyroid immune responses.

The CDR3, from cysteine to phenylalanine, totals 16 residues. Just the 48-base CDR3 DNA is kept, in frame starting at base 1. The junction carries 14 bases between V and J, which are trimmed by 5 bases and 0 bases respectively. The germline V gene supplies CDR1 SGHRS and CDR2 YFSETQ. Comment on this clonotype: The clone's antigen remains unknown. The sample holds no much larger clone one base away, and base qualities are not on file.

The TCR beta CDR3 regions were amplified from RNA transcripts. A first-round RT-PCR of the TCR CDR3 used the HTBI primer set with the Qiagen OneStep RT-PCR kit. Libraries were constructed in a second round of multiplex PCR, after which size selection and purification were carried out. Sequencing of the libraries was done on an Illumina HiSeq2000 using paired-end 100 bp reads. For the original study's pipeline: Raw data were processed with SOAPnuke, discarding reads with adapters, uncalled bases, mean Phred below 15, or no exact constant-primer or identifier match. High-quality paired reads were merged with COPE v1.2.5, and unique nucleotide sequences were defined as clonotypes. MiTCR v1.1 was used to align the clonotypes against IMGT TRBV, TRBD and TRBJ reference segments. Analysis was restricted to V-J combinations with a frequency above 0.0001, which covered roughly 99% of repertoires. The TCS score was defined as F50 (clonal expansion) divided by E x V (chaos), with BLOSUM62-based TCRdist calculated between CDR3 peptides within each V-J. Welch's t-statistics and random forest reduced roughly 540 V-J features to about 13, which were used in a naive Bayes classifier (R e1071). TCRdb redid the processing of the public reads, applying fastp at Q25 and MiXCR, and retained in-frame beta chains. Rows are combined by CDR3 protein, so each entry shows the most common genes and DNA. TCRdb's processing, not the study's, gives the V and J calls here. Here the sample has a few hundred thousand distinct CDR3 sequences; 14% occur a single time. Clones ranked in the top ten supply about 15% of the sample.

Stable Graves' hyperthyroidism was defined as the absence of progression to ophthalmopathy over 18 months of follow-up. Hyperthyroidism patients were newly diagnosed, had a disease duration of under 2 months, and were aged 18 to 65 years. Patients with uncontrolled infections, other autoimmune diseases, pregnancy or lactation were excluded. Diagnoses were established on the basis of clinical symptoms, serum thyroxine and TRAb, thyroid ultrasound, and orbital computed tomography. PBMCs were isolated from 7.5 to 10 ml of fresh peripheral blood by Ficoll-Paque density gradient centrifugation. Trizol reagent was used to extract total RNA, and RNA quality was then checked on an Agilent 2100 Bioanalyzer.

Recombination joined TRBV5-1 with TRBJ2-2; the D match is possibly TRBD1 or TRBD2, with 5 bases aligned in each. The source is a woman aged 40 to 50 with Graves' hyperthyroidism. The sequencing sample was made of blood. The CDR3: CASRRDGLTNTGELFF. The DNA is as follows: TGCGCCAGCAGACGGGACGGCCTAACGAACACCGGGGAGCTGTTTTTT.